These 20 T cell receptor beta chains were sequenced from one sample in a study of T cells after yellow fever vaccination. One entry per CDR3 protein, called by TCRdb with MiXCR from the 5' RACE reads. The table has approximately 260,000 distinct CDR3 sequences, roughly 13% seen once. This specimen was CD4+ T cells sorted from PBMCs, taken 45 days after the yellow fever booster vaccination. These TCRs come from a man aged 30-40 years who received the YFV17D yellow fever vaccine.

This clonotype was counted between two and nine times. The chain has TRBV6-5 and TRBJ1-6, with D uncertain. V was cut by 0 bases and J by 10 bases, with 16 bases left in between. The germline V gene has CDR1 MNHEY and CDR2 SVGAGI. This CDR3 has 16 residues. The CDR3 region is CASSYSGGRLGSPLHF. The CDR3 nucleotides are TGTGCCAGCAGTTACTCGGGTGGACGGTTGGGCTCACCCCTCCACTTT.

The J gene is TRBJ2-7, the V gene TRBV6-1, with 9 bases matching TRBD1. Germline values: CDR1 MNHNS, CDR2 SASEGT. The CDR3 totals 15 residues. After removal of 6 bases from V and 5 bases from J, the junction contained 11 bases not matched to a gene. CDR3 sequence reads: CASSKSGQGINEQYF. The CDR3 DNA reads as TGTGCCAGCAGCAAGTCGGGACAGGGAATCAACGAGCAGTACTTC.

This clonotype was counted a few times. CDR3 DNA: TGTGCCAGCAGTTTTGCCGGGCTCACTGAAGCTTTCTTT. Translated: CASSFAGLTEAFF. V is TRBV12-3 or TRBV12-4 and J is TRBJ1-1; D unclear. The CDR3 has 13 residues. V lost 3 bases to trimming and J lost 4 bases, with 9 bases between them.

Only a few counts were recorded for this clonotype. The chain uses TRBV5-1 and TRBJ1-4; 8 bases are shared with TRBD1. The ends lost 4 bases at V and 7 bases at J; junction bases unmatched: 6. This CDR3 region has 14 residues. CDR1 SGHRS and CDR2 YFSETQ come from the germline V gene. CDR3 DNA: TGCGCCAGCAGCCTCGGACAGGGAGTTGAAAAACTGTTTTTT. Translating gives CASSLGQGVEKLFF.

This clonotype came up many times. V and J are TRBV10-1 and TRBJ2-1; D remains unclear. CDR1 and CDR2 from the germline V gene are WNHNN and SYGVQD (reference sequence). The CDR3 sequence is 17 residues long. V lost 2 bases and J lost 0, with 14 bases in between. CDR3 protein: CASSEISSESSYNEQFF. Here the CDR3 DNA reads TGCGCCAGCAGTGAGATTTCCAGCGAAAGCTCCTACAATGAGCAGTTCTTC.

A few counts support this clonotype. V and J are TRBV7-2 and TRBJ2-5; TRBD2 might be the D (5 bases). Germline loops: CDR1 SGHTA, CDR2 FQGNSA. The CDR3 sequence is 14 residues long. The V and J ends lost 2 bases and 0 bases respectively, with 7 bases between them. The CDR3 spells CASSLRRNQETQYF. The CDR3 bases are TGTGCCAGCAGCTTAAGGAGGAACCAAGAGACCCAGTACTTC.

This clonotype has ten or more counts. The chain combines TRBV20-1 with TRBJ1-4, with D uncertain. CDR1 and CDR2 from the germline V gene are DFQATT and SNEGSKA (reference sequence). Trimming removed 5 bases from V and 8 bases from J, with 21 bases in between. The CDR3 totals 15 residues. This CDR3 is CSARQLGDLKEKLFF. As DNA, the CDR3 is TGCAGTGCTCGCCAACTCGGAGACCTTAAGGAAAAACTGTTTTTT.

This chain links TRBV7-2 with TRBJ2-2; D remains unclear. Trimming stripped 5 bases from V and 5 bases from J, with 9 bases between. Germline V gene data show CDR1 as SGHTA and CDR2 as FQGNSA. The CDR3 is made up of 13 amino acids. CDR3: CASSPHGTGELFF. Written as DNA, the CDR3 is TGTGCCAGCAGCCCCCACGGTACCGGGGAGCTGTTTTTT.

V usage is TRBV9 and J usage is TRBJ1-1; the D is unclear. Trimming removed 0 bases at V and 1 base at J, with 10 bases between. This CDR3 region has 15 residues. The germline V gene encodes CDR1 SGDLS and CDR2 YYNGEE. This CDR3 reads CASSVGGSGNTEAFF. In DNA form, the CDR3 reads TGTGCCAGCAGCGTAGGGGGAAGCGGGAACACTGAAGCTTTCTTT.

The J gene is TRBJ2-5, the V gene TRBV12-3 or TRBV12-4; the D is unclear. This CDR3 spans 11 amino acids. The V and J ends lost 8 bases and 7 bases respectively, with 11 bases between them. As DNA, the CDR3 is TGTGCCAGCGGTTATACGACGACCCAGTACTTC. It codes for CASGYTTTQYF.

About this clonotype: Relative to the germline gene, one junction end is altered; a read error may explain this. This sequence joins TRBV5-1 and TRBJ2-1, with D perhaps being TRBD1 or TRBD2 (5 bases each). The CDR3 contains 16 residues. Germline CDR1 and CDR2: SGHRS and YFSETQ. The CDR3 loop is CASRLERGAKDNEQFF. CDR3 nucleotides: TGCGCCAGCAGATTGGAGAGGGGCGCGAAGGACAATGAGCAGTTCTTC. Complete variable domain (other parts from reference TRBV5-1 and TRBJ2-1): KAGVTQTPRYLIKTRGQQVTLSCSPISGHRSVSWYQQTPGQGLQFLFEYFSETQRNKGNFPGRFSGRQFSNSRSEMNVSTLELGDSALYLCASRLERGAKDNEQFFGPGTRLTVL.

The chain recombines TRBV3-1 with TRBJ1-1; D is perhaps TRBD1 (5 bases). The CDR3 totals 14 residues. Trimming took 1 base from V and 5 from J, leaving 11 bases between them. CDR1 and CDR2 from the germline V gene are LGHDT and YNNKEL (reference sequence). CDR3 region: CASSQAGRGTEAFF. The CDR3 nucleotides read TGTGCCAGCAGCCAAGCCGGCCGGGGGACTGAAGCTTTCTTT.

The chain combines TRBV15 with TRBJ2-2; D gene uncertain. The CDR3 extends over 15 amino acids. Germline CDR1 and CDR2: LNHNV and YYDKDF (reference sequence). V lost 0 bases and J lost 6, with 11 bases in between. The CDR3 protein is CATSRDLQAPGELFF. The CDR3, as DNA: TGTGCCACCAGCAGAGATCTTCAGGCCCCCGGGGAGCTGTTTTTT.

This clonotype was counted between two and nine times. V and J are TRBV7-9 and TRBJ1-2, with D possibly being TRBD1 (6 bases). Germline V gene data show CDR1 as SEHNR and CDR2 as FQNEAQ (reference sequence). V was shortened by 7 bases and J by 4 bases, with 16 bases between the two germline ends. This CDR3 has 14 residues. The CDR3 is CASTKQGYGYGYTF. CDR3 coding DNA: TGTGCCAGCACCAAACAGGGCTACGGCTATGGCTACACCTTC. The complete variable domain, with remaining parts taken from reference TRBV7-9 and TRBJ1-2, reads DTGVSQNPRHKITKRGQNVTFRCDPISEHNRLYWYRQTLGQGPEFLTYFQNEAQLEKSRLLSDRFSAERPKGSFSTLEIQRTEQGDSAMYLCASTKQGYGYGYTFGSGTRLTVV.

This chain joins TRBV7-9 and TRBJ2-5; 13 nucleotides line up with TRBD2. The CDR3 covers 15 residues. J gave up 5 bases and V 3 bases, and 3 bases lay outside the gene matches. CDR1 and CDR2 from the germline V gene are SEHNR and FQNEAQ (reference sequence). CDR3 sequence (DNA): TGTGCCAGCAGCTTCGGACTAGCGGGAGTGGAGACCCAGTACTTC. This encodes CASSFGLAGVETQYF. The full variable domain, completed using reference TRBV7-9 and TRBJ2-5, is DTGVSQNPRHKITKRGQNVTFRCDPISEHNRLYWYRQTLGQGPEFLTYFQNEAQLEKSRLLSDRFSAERPKGSFSTLEIQRTEQGDSAMYLCASSFGLAGVETQYFGPGTRLLVL.

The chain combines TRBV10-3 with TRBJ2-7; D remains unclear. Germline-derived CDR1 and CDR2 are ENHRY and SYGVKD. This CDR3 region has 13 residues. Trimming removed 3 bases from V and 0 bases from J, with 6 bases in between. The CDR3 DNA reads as TGTGCCATCAGTGAAGGGAACTCCTACGAGCAGTACTTC. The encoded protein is CAISEGNSYEQYF.

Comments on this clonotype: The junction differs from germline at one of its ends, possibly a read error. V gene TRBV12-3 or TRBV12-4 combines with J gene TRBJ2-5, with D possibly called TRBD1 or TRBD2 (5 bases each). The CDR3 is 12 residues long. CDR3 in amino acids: CASSLSEGPARF. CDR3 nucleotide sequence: TGTGCCAGCAGTTTAAGCGAGGGACCTGCGCGCTTC.

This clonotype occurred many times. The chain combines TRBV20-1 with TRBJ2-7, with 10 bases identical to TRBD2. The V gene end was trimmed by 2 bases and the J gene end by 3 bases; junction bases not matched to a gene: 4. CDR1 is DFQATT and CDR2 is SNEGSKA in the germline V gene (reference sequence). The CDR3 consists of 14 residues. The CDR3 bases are TGCAGTGCTAGACTAGCGGGAGTAGGCTACGAGCAGTACTTC. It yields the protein CSARLAGVGYEQYF.

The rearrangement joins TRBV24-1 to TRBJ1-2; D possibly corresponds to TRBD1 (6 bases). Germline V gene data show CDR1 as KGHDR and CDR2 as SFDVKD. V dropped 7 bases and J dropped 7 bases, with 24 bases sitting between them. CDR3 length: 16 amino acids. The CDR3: CATRKQGASGTGGYTF. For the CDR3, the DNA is TGTGCCACCAGGAAACAGGGTGCGAGTGGTACGGGTGGCTACACCTTC.

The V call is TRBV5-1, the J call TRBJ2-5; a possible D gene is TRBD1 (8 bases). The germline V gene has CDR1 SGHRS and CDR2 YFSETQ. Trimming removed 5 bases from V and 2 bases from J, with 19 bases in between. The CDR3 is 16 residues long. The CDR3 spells CASRRTGGAQQETQYF. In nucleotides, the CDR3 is TGCGCCAGCAGACGAACAGGGGGGGCCCAACAAGAGACCCAGTACTTC.